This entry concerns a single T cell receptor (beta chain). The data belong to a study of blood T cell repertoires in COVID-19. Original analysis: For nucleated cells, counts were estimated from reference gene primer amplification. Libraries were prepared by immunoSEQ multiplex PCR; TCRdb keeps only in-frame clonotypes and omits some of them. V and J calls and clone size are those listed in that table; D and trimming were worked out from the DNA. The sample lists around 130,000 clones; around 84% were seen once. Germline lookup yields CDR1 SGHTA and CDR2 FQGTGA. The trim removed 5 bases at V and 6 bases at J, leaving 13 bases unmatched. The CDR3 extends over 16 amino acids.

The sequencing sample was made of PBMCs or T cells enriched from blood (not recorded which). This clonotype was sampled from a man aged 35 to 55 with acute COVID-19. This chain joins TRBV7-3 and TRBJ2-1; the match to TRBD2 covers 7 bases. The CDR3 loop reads CASSPTPGLRFNEQFF. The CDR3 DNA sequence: TGTGCCAGCAGCCCGACCCCGGGACTAAGATTCAATGAGCAGTTCTTC.